This T cell receptor beta chain was sequenced during a study of T cell clonality in common variable immunodeficiency. This clone was counted at least ten times. Its antigen is not known. The missing CDR3 end, 3 residues past where the read stops, is filled in from the germline J gene. The assay was immunoSEQ multiplex PCR, and TCRdb's table has in-frame clones only and misses some. The sample includes tens of thousands of clones, none of them occurring once. Study observations and caveats: Links between repertoire features and CVID complications were heterogeneity-limited. The cause of increased CVID clonality remains unclear without subpopulation sequencing. Shared TCRbeta clones were fewer between CVID subjects than controls.

The V and J ends lost 1 base and 3 bases, in that order; junction bases with no gene match: 2. CDR3 length equals 15 residues. Germline V gene data show CDR1 as LGHNA and CDR2 as YNFKEQ. The source is a person aged 18 to 75 in good health. This rearrangement joins TRBV4-2 to TRBJ2-3, with 9 bases fitting TRBD1. The sequenced sample consisted of peripheral blood mononuclear cells. The sequenced CDR3 bases are TGTGCCAGCAGCCAAGGGGACAGGGCAACAGATACG. As protein: CASSQGDRATDT. The entire CDR3 protein reads CASSQGDRATDTQYF.